The source of this TCR beta chain is a study of T cells in Graves' hyperthyroidism and ophthalmopathy. Overall study: Any treatment followed the collection of peripheral blood at initial diagnosis.

For ophthalmopathy patients, the Clinical Activity Score was at least 3 and the NOSPECS grade at least 4; duration was under 3 months. TCR beta CDR3 region amplification was performed from RNA transcripts. First-round RT-PCR of the TCR CDR3 relied on the HTBI primer set. TCRdb itself ran the multiplex PCR reads through MiXCR, one entry per CDR3 protein. The sample holds approximately 300,000 distinct CDR3 sequences, more than 15% seen once. The TCR originated in a woman in her sixties with Graves' ophthalmopathy. Sequenced sample: blood.

CDR3 sequence (DNA): TGCGCCAGCAGCCCGGGTGGGACAGGGCTTTATGGCTACACCTTC. Translated, it gives CASSPGGTGLYGYTF. The V and J genes are TRBV5-1 and TRBJ1-2; 9 bases are shared with TRBD1. With V trimmed by 4 bases and J by 5 bases, 9 bases remained unmatched. CDR1 and CDR2 from the germline V gene are SGHRS and YFSETQ. CDR3 length: 15 amino acids.